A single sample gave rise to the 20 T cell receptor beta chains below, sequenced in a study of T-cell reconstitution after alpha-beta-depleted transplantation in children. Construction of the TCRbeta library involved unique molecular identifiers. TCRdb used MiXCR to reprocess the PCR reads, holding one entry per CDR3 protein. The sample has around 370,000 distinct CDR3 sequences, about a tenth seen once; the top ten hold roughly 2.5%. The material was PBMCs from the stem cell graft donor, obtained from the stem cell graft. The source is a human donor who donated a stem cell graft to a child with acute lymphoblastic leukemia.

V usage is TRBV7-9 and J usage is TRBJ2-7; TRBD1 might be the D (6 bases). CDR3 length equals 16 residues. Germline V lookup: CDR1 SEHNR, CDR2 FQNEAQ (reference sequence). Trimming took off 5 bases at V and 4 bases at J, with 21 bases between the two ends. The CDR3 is CASSPLYGQSPYEQYF. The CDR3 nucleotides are TGTGCCAGCAGCCCCCTTTATGGACAGTCCCCATACGAGCAGTACTTC.

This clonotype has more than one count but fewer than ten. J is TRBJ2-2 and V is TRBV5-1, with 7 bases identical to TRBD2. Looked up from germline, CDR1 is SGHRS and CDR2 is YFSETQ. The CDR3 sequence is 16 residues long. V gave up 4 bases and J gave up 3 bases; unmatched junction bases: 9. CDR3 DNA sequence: TGCGCCAGCAGCACCCCGGGAGGCTCTCACACCGGGGAGCTGTTTTTT. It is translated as CASSTPGGSHTGELFF.

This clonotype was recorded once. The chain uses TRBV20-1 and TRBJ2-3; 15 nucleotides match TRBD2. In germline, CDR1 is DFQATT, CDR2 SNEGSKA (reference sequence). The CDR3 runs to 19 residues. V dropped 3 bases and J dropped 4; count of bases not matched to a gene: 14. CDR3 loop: CSASAWTSGRGYRADTQYF. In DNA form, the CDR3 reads TGCAGTGCTAGTGCTTGGACTAGCGGGAGGGGTTATCGGGCAGATACGCAGTATTTT.

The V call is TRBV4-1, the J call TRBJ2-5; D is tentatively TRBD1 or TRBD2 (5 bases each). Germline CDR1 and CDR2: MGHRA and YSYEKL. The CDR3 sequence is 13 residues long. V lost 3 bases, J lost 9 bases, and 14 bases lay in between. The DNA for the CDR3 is TGCGCCAGCAGCCACCAAGGGCTGGGGGCCCAGTACTTC. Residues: CASSHQGLGAQYF.

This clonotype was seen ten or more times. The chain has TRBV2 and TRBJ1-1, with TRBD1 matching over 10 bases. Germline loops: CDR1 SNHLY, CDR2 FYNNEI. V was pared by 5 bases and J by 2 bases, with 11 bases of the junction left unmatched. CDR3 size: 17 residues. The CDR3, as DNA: TGTGCCAGCAGTCAACCGGGACAGGGGAGTCGAAACACTGAAGCTTTCTTT. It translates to CASSQPGQGSRNTEAFF.

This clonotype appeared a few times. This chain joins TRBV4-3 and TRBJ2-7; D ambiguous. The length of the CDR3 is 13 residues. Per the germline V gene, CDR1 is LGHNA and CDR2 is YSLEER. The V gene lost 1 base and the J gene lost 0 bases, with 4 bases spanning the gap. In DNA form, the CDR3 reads TGCGCCAGCAGCCAAGCTAGCTCCTACGAGCAGTACTTC. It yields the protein CASSQASSYEQYF.

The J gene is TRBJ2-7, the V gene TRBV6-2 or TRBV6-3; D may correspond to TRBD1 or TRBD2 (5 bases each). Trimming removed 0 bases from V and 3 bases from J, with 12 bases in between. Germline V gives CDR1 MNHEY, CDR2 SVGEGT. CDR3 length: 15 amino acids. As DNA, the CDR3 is TGTGCCAGCAGTTACTCCCAGGGACCAATCTACGAGCAGTACTTC. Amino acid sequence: CASSYSQGPIYEQYF.

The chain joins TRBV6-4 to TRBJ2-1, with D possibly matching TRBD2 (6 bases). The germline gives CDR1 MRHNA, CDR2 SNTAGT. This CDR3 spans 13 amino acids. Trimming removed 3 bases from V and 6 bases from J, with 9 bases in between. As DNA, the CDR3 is TGTGCCAGCAGTGATACTAGCAGCAATGAGCAGTTCTTC. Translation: CASSDTSSNEQFF.

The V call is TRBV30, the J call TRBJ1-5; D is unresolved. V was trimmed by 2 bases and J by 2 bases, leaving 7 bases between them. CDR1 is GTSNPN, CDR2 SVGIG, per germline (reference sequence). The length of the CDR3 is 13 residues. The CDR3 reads CAWSNAGNQPQHF. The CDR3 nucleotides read TGTGCCTGGAGTAATGCGGGCAATCAGCCCCAGCATTTT.

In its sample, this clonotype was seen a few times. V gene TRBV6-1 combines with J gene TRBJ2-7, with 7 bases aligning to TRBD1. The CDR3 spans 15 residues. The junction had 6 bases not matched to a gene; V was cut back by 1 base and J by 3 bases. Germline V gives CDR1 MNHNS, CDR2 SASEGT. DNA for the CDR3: TGTGCCAGCAGTGAAGTCGACAGGGTGGACTACGAGCAGTACTTC. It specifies CASSEVDRVDYEQYF.

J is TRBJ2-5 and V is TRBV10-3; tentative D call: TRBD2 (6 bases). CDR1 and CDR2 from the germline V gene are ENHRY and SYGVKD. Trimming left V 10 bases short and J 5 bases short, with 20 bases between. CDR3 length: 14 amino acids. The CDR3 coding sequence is TGTGCCAATGCTCCGGACTATTTTATGGAGACCCAGTACTTC. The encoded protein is CANAPDYFMETQYF.

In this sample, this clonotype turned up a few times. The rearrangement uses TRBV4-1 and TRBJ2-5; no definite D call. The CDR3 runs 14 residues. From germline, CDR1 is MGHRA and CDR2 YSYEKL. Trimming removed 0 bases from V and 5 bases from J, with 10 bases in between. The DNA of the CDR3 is TGCGCCAGCAGCCAAGAAATAGGGATTGAGACCCAGTACTTC. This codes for CASSQEIGIETQYF.

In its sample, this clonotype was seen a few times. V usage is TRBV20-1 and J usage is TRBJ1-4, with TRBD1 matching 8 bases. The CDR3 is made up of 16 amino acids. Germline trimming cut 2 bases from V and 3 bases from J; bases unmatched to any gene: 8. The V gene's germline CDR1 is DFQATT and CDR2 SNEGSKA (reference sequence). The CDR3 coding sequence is TGCAGTGCTAGACCACGACAGGGGCTATCTAATGAAAAACTGTTTTTT. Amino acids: CSARPRQGLSNEKLFF.

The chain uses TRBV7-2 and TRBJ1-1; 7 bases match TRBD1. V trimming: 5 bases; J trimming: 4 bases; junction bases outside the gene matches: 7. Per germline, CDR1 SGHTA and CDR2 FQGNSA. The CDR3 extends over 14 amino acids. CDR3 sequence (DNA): TGTGCCAGCAGCCTTTTGAGGGACAGCACTGAAGCTTTCTTT. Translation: CASSLLRDSTEAFF.

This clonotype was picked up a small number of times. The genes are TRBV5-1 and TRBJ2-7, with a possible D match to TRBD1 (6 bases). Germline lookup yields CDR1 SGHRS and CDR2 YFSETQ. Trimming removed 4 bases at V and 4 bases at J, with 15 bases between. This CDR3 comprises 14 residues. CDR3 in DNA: TGCGCCAGCAGCGCGGACAGACGGGTTTACGAGCAGTACTTC. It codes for CASSADRRVYEQYF.

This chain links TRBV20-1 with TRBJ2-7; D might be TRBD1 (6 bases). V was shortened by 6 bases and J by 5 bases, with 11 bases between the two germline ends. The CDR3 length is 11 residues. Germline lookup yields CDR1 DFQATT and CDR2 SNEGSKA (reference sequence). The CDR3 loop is CSARTVHEQYF. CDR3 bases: TGCAGTGCCCGGACAGTCCACGAGCAGTACTTC.

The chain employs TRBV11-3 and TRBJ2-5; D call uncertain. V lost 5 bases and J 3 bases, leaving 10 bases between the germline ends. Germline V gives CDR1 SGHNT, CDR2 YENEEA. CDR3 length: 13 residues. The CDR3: CASSDHSEETQYF. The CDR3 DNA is TGTGCCAGCAGCGATCACAGTGAAGAGACCCAGTACTTC.

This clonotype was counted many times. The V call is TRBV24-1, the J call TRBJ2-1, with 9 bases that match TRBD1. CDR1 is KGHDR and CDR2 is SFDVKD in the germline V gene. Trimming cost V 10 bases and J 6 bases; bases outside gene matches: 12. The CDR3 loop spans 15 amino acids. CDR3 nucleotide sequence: TGTGCCACAGAGGCCCCGGGACAGGGTCCCAATGAGCAGTTCTTC. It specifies CATEAPGQGPNEQFF.

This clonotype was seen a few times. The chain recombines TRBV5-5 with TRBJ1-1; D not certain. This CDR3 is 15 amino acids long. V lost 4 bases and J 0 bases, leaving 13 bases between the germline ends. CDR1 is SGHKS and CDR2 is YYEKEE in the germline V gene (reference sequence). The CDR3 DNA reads TGTGCCAGCAGCGGGATCAGTGCGGTGAACACTGAAGCTTTCTTT. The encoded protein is CASSGISAVNTEAFF.

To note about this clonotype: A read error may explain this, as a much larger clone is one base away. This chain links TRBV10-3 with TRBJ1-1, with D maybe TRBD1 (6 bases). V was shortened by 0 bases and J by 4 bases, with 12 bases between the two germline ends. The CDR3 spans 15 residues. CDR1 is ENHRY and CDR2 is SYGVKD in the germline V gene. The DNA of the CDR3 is TGTGCCATCAGTGAGTCGGAGGGGGTAGTCACTGAAGCTTTCTTT. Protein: CAISESEGVVTEAFF.